This T cell receptor beta chain was captured in a study of T cell repertoires in cytomegalovirus infection. About the study: CMV infection and matching HLA type were both indicated by public TCR beta signatures.

Study findings and constraints: There were HLA-C-restricted CMV-specific TCR beta clonotypes dominating the ex vivo response. Cumulative frequency (of public TCR beta family members) identified carriers of CMV plus the relevant HLA.

Each CDR3 protein gets one entry after TCRdb re-called the reads with MiXCR. There are about 140,000 distinct CDR3 sequences in the sample; under 8.5% occur only once, and approximately 19% lies in the top ten. Germline V gene data show CDR1 as SGHTA and CDR2 as FQGNSA. The CDR3 spans 15 residues. V was cut by 5 bases and J by 2 bases, with 16 bases left in between. This clonotype appeared many times. Its antigen is not identified. The sequenced sample consisted of PBMCs. The receptor comes from a human donor in good health (CMV status not recorded). Some clones in this sample may be carry-over from other donors' samples. The gene calls are TRBV7-2 and TRBJ2-7; weak D call: TRBD1 (6 bases). The CDR3 coding sequence is TGTGCCAGCAGCCCCACCGGGACACTGACCTACGAGCAGTACTTC. Amino acids: CASSPTGTLTYEQYF.